The 5 T cell receptor beta chains below were found in one sample sequenced in a study of CD8 T cells in ankylosing spondylitis. Study-level results: One TCR beta motif, made up of 7 or 8 highly homologous variants, appeared characteristic of ankylosing spondylitis blood.

For these TCRs, the target antigens are not known. TCRdb recomputed calls from the 5' RACE reads with MiXCR, one row per CDR3 protein. This table holds about 540,000 distinct CDR3 sequences, 9.5% to 15% found once. Sequencing used blood, either unsorted or a sorted T cell fraction (not recorded which). These TCRs come from a male donor with ankylosing spondylitis.

This clonotype was observed many times. The chain joins TRBV28 to TRBJ2-1; 13 bases are a match to TRBD2. The J segment lost 4 bases and the V segment lost 5 bases, leaving 5 bases of the junction unmatched. This CDR3 is 16 amino acids long. CDR1 is MDHEN, CDR2 SYDVKM, per germline. The CDR3 DNA follows: TGTGCCAGCAGTATCCCGACTAGCGGGAGGTACAATGAGCAGTTCTTC. This translates into CASSIPTSGRYNEQFF.

The chain carries TRBV5-1 and TRBJ2-4; TRBD1 or TRBD2 may be the D gene (5 bases each). This CDR3 has 14 amino acids. The V end was cut by 4 bases, the J end by 5 bases, with 13 bases between. Germline CDR1 is SGHRS and CDR2 is YFSETQ. The CDR3 DNA reads TGCGCCAGCAGCGACCCCCAGGGAGAAAACATTCAGTACTTC. Translated, it gives CASSDPQGENIQYF. Full variable domain (outside the CDR3, taken from reference TRBV5-1 and TRBJ2-4): KAGVTQTPRYLIKTRGQQVTLSCSPISGHRSVSWYQQTPGQGLQFLFEYFSETQRNKGNFPGRFSGRQFSNSRSEMNVSTLELGDSALYLCASSDPQGENIQYFGAGTRLSVL.

This rearrangement joins TRBV7-9 to TRBJ2-1, with a tentative D call TRBD1 (5 bases). CDR3 length equals 10 residues. Deletions cut 8 bases from V and 10 bases from J, with 9 bases between. The germline CDR1 and CDR2 sequences are SEHNR and FQNEAQ (reference sequence). The CDR3 region is CASGRQEQFF. DNA for the CDR3: TGTGCCAGCGGCAGACAGGAGCAGTTCTTC.

This clonotype has only a few counts. The CDR3 protein is CASSLDPTGIETQYF. In DNA form, the CDR3 reads TGCGCCAGCAGCTTGGATCCTACAGGGATAGAGACCCAGTACTTC. The chain recombines TRBV5-1 with TRBJ2-5; maybe TRBD1 (6 bases). Germline loops: CDR1 SGHRS, CDR2 YFSETQ. This CDR3 comprises 15 residues. Trimming cost V 0 bases and J 4 bases, with 13 bases left between them.

The chain combines TRBV10-3 with TRBJ2-1; TRBD2 matches at 9 bases. The V gene's germline CDR1 is ENHRY and CDR2 SYGVKD. The length of the CDR3 is 13 residues. J lost 6 bases, V lost 5 bases, and 2 bases had no gene match. The CDR3 nucleotides read TGTGCCATCAGTCTACTAGCGGGCAATGAGCAGTTCTTC. Residues: CAISLLAGNEQFF.